This TCR beta chain was sequenced during a study of blood T cell repertoires in COVID-19. The method was immunoSEQ multiplex PCR; TCRdb's version includes in-frame clones alone and lacks a portion of them. The sample records more than 250,000 clones, more than 75% being singletons. V lost 6 bases to trimming and J lost 2 bases, with 14 bases between them. Germline lookup yields CDR1 MDHEN and CDR2 SYDVKM. The CDR3 runs 15 residues. Specimen: peripheral blood. The chain uses TRBV28 and TRBJ1-3; no clear D gene. The receptor was derived from a man aged 45-60 years with active or convalescent COVID-19. The CDR3: CASSHWASAGNTIYF. The CDR3 DNA sequence: TGTGCCAGCAGCCATTGGGCGTCTGCTGGAAACACCATATATTTT. Complete variable domain (other parts from reference TRBV28 and TRBJ1-3): DVKVTQSSRYLVKRTGEKVFLECVQDMDHENMFWYRQDPGLGLRLIYFSYDVKMKEKGDIPEGYSVSREKKERFSLILESASTNQTSMYLCASSHWASAGNTIYFGEGSWLTVV.